Detailed here is one T cell receptor (beta chain). Its antigen remains unidentified. RNA in amounts of roughly 0.45 to 1 ug was reverse transcribed with random hexamers. TCRdb re-derived calls from the immunoSEQ multiplex PCR reads in MiXCR, one entry per CDR3 protein. The table has around 140,000 distinct CDR3 sequences, approximately 93% seen once. TCR beta sequencing covered blood CD8+ and CD4+ T cells. Age- and sex-matched healthy donors served as the control group. In contrast to the negatively isolated CD8+ and CD4+ T cells, TEMRA cells were FACS-enriched. The V end was cut by 5 bases, the J end by 1 base, with 8 bases between. CDR1 and CDR2 (germline): SGHVS, FQNEAQ. The CDR3 is made up of 13 amino acids. These data originate in a study of CD8 T cells in Susac syndrome. Study outcomes and limitations: A relatively small number of individuals underwent TCR sequencing and HLA analysis.

The sequencing sample was made of CD4+ T cells from PBMCs. The chain combines TRBV7-8 with TRBJ1-2; D not certain. This clonotype originated in a human donor in good health. This CDR3 reads CASSQHVNYGYTF. In nucleotides, the CDR3 is TGTGCCAGCAGCCAACACGTTAACTATGGCTACACCTTC.